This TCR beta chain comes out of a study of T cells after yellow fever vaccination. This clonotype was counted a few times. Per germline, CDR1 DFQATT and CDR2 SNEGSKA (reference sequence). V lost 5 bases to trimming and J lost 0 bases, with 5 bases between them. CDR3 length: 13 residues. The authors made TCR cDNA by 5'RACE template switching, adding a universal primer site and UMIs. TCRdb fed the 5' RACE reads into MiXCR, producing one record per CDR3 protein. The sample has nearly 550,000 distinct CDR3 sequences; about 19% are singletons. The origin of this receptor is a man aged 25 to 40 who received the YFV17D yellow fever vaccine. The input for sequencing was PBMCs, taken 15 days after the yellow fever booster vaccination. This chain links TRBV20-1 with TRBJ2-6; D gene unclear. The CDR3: CSASSSGANVLTF. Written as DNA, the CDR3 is TGCAGTGCTTCAAGCTCTGGGGCCAACGTCCTGACTTTC.